What follows is one T cell receptor beta chain and its context. The CDR3 has 14 amino acids. The germline V gene encodes CDR1 MDHEN and CDR2 SYDVKM. V was clipped by 6 bases and J by 1 base; unmatched bases: 3. Profiling relied on immunoSEQ multiplex PCR, and the TCRdb table lists in-frame clones only, not all of them. The sample shows just under 80,000 clones, over 85% of them seen only once. This record belongs to a study of control samples from healthy donors and cancer patients. The sample taken for sequencing was PBMCs. This TCR derives from a woman aged 60-70 years with head and neck cancer. The gene calls are TRBV28 and TRBJ1-5; 7 nucleotides match TRBD1. DNA of the CDR3: TGTGCCAGCAGCCCGACAGGGAGCAATCAGCCCCAGCATTTT. Translating gives CASSPTGSNQPQHF. The full variable domain, with the rest looked up from reference TRBV28 and TRBJ1-5, is DVKVTQSSRYLVKRTGEKVFLECVQDMDHENMFWYRQDPGLGLRLIYFSYDVKMKEKGDIPEGYSVSREKKERFSLILESASTNQTSMYLCASSPTGSNQPQHFGDGTRLSIL.